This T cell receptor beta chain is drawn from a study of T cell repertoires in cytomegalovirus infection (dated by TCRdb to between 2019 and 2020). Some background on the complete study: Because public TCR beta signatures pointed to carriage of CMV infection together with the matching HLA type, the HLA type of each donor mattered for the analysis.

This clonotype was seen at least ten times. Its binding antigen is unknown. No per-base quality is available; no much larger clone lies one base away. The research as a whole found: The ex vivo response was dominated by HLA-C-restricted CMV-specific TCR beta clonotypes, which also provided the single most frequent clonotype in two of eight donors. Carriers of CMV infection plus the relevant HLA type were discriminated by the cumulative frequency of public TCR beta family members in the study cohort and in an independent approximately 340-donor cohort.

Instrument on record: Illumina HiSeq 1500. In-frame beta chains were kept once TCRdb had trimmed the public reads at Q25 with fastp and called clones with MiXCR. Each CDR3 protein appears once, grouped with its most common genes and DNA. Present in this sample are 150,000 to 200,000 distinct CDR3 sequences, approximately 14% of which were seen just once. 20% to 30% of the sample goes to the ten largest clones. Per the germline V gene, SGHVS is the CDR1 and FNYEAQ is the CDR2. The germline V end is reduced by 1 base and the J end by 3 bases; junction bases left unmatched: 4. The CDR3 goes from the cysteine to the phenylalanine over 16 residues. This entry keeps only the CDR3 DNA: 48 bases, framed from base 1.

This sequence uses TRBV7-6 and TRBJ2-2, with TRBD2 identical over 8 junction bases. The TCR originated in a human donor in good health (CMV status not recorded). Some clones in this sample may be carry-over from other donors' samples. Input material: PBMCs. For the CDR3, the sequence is CASSLGGGIDTGELFF. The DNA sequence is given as TGTGCCAGCAGCTTAGGCGGGGGGATAGACACCGGGGAGCTGTTTTTT. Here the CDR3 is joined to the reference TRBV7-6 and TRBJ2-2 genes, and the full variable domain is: GAGVSQSPRYKVTKRGQDVALRCDPISGHVSLYWYRQALGQGPEFLTYFNYEAQQDKSGLPNDRFSAERPEGSISTLTIQRTEQRDSAMYRCASSLGGGIDTGELFFGEGSRLTVL.